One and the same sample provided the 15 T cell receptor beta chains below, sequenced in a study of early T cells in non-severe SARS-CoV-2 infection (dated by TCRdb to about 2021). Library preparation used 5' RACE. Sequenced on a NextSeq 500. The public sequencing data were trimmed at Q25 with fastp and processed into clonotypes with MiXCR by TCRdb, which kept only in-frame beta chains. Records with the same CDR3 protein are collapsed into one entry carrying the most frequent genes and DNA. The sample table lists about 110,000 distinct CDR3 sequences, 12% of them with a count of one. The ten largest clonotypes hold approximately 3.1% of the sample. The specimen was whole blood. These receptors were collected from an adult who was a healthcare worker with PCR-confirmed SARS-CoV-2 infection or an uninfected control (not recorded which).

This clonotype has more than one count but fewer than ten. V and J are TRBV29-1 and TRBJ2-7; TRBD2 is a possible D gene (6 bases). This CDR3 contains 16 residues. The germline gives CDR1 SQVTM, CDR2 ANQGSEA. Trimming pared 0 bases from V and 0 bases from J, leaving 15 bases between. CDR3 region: CSVEDPGDGSSYEQYF. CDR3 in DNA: TGCAGCGTTGAAGATCCCGGGGACGGGAGCTCCTACGAGCAGTACTTC.

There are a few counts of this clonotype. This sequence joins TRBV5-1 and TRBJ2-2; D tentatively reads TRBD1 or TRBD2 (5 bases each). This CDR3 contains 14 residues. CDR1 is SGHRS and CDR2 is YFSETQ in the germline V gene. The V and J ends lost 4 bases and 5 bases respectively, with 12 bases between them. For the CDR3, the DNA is TGCGCCAGCAGCGGAAACTGGGGGACCGGGGAGCTGTTTTTT. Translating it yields CASSGNWGTGELFF.

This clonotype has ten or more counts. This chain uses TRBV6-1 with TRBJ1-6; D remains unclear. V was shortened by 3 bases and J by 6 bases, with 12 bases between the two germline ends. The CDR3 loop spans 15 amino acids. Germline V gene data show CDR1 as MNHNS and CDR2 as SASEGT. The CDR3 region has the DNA TGTGCCAGCAGTGAGGGGAGGGCCCCTAATTCACCCCTCCACTTT. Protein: CASSEGRAPNSPLHF.

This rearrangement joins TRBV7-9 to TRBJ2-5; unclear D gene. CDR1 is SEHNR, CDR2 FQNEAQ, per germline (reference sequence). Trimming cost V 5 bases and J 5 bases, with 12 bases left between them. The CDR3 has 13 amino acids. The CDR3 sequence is CASSLTPDETQYF. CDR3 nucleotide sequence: TGTGCCAGCAGCCTGACCCCGGACGAGACCCAGTACTTC.

The CDR3 DNA sequence: TGTGCCAGCAGACCGGGACAGGGCGTACACAATGAGCAGTTCTTC. Amino acids: CASRPGQGVHNEQFF. The V gene is TRBV27, the J gene TRBJ2-1, with 9 bases matching TRBD1. This CDR3 spans 15 amino acids. CDR1 is MNHEY, CDR2 SMNVEV, per germline (reference sequence). J gave up 5 bases and V 6 bases, and 8 bases lay outside the gene matches.

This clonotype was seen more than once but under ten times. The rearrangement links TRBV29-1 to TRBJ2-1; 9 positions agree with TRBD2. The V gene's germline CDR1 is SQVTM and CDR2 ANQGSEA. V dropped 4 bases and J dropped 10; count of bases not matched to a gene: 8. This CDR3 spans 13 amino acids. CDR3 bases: TGCAGCGTTGGACTAGCGGATCATGGGGAGCAGTTCTTC. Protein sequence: CSVGLADHGEQFF.

The CDR3 loop reads CSARSPGRNTEAFF. CDR3 coding DNA: TGCAGTGCTAGAAGTCCAGGGAGGAACACTGAAGCTTTCTTT. This sequence joins TRBV20-1 and TRBJ1-1; D is possibly TRBD1 (5 bases). The CDR3 spans 14 residues. Trimming stripped 2 bases from V and 1 base from J, with 11 bases between. Germline assignment: CDR1 DFQATT and CDR2 SNEGSKA (reference sequence).

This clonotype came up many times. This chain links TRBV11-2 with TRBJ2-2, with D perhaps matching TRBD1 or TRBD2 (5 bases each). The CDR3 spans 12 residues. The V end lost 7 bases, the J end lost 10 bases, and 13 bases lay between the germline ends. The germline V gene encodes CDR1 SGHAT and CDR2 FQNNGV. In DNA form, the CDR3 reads TGTGCCAGCACCCCCGGGGCGGAGGAGCTGTTTTTT. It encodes CASTPGAEELFF.

The CDR3 loop is CSANGGGSSYNEQFF. The CDR3 DNA follows: TGCAGTGCTAATGGGGGGGGCTCCTCCTACAATGAGCAGTTCTTC. The chain employs TRBV20-1 and TRBJ2-1; D is perhaps TRBD2 (7 bases). Trimming shortened V by 4 bases and J by 0 bases, and 13 bases separated the two germline ends. Per the germline V gene, CDR1 is DFQATT and CDR2 is SNEGSKA (reference sequence). This CDR3 has 15 residues.

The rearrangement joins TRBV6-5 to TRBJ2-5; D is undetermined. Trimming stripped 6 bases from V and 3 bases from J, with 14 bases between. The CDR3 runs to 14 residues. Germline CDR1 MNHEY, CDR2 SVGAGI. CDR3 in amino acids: CASRPLHPKETQYF. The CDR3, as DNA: TGTGCCAGCAGACCGCTACACCCGAAAGAGACCCAGTACTTC.

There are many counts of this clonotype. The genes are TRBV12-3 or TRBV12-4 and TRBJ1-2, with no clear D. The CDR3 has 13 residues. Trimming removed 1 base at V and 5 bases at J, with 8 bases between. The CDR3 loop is CASSLGDLYGYTF. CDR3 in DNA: TGTGCCAGCAGTTTAGGTGATCTGTATGGCTACACCTTC.

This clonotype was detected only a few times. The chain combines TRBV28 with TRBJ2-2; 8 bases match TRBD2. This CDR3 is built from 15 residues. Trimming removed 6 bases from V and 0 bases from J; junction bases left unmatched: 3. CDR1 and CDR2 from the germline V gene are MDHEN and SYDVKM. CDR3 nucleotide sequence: TGTGCCAGCAGCCAACTAGCGGCGAACACCGGGGAGCTGTTTTTT. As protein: CASSQLAANTGELFF.

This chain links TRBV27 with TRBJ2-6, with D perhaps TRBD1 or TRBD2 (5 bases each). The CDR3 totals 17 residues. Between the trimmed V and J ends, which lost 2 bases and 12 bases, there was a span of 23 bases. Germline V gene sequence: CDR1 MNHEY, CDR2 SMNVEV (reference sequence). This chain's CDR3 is CASSLLGDPLGRSVLTF. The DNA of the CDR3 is TGTGCCAGCAGTTTACTGGGGGACCCTCTGGGTCGGAGCGTCCTGACTTTC.

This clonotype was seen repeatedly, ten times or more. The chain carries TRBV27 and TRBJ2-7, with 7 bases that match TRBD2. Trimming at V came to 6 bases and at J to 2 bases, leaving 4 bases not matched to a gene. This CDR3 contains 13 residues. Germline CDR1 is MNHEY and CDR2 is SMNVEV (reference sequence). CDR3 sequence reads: CASSSGIPYEQYF. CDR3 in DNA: TGTGCCAGCAGCAGCGGGATTCCCTACGAGCAGTACTTC.

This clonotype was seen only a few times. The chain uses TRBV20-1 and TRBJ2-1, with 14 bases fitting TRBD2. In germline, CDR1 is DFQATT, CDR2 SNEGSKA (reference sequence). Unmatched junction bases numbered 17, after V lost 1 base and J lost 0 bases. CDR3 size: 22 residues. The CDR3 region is CSARARLAGGPSSRFSYNEQFF. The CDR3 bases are TGCAGTGCTAGAGCGCGACTAGCGGGAGGGCCCTCTTCACGTTTCTCCTACAATGAGCAGTTCTTC.